The clone carrying this T cell receptor (beta chain) was seen a single time. Its antigen is unidentified. Through a sample-barcoded 5' primer and a J-beta primer mix, a second PCR was run for roughly 7 to 11 cycles. In TCRdb, the 5' RACE reads were re-called with MiXCR into one record per CDR3 protein. The table shows 1.5 million to 2 million distinct CDR3 sequences, with roughly two fifths occurring only once. The data were obtained in a study of blood T cells in healthy people across ages. V lost 6 bases, J lost 1 base, and 7 bases stayed unmatched. Germline loops: CDR1 MDHEN, CDR2 SYDVKM. This CDR3 comprises 16 residues. Study observations and caveats: The study found TCR beta diversity correlated strongly with naive T cell percentage.

Healthy Caucasians from Russia aged about 6 to 90 served as donors. The V call is TRBV28, the J call TRBJ2-4, with TRBD1 matching 9 bases. The source of this sequence is a human donor in good health. Sequenced material: blood. CDR3 sequence reads: CASSSQGARAKNIQYF. The CDR3 DNA reads TGTGCCAGCAGCTCACAGGGGGCGCGGGCCAAAAACATTCAGTACTTC.